This T cell receptor beta chain was identified in a study of cytomegalovirus exposure and HLA in healthy donors. Study at large: Genotyping showed about 80% of roughly 400 donors falling in the Caucasian-associated ancestry cluster. Overall study results and limits: Among immune exposure information, only CMV serostatus was available. Researchers catalogued over 150 TCR beta chains as cytomegalovirus-associated. Certain indistinguishable V segments, among them TRBV6-2 and TRBV6-3, were excluded.

Germline lookup yields CDR1 SEHNR and CDR2 FQNEAQ (reference sequence). Trimming took 1 base from V and 10 from J, leaving 11 bases between them. The CDR3 is 13 residues long. Both 60 Vbeta primers and 13 Jbeta primers went into the PCR. Sequenced by immunoSEQ multiplex PCR; TCRdb stores in-frame clones only, minus some. The sample consists of roughly 180,000 clones, approximately 9.5% of them appearing once. This clone was recorded a few times. Its antigen is still unknown. V and J are TRBV7-9 and TRBJ2-1, with D hard to call. The sample taken for sequencing was PBMCs. The source is a woman aged 25 to 45 in good health and CMV-seropositive. For the CDR3, the DNA is TGTGCCAGCAGCTTAGGGCAGGCTTGGGAGCAGTTCTTC. As protein: CASSLGQAWEQFF. The full variable domain, its missing parts supplied by reference TRBV7-9 and TRBJ2-1, is DTGVSQNPRHKITKRGQNVTFRCDPISEHNRLYWYRQTLGQGPEFLTYFQNEAQLEKSRLLSDRFSAERPKGSFSTLEIQRTEQGDSAMYLCASSLGQAWEQFFGPGTRLTVL.